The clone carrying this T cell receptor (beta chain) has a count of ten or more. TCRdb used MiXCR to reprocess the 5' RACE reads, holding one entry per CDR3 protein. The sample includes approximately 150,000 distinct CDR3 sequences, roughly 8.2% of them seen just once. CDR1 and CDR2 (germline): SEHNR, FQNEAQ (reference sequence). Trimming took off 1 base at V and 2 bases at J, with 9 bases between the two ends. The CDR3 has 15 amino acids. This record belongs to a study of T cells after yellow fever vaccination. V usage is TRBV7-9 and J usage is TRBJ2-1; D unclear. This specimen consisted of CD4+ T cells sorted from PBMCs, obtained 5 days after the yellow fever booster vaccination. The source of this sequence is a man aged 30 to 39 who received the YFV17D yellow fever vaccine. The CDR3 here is CASSLGTFPYNEQFF. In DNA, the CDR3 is TGTGCCAGCAGCTTAGGGACGTTCCCCTACAATGAGCAGTTCTTC.